The 4 T cell receptor beta chains presented below share a single source sample, sequenced in a study of T cell responses to AZD1222 COVID-19 vaccine. TCRdb's copy holds only in-frame clones and misses some; the assay was immunoSEQ multiplex PCR. The sample carries 200,000 to 250,000 clones, approximately 94% recorded once. The source material was peripheral blood, sampled 28 days after the second dose of the MenACWY control vaccine. Receptors were obtained from an adult who received the MenACWY meningococcal vaccine as a control.

The rearrangement joins TRBV7-9 to TRBJ1-1; 9 nucleotides line up with TRBD1. This CDR3 is 15 amino acids long. Germline CDR1 is SEHNR and CDR2 is FQNEAQ (reference sequence). V trimming: 5 bases; J trimming: 6 bases; junction bases outside the gene matches: 10. The CDR3 region has the DNA TGTGCCAGCAGCCCCCCGGGACAGGGAGCGGCTGAAGCTTTCTTT. Its protein product is CASSPPGQGAAEAFF.

The chain carries TRBV28 and TRBJ1-1; D call uncertain. The length of the CDR3 is 16 residues. The V and J ends lost 4 bases and 3 bases respectively, with 18 bases between them. Germline V CDR1 and CDR2: MDHEN, SYDVKM. The CDR3: CASSSHPLGSYTEAFF. CDR3 in DNA: TGTGCCAGCAGTTCGCATCCGTTGGGCAGCTACACTGAAGCTTTCTTT.

Note on this clone: The same CDR3 arises from other DNA sequences in this sample as well. The genes are TRBV18 and TRBJ1-5; 10 bases fit TRBD1. CDR1 KGHSH and CDR2 LQKENI come from the germline V gene. J lost 4 bases, V lost 3 bases, and 0 bases had no gene match. The CDR3 has 14 amino acids. The CDR3 nucleotides read TGTGCCAGCTCACCGGGACAGGGGAATCAGCCCCAGCATTTT. Translating it yields CASSPGQGNQPQHF.

This clone was detected only a few times. This chain joins TRBV28 and TRBJ1-2, with D possibly being TRBD1 (6 bases). Trimming left V 6 bases short and J 8 bases short, with 13 bases between. CDR1 MDHEN and CDR2 SYDVKM come from the germline V gene. This CDR3 is built from 12 residues. The chain's CDR3 is CASRITGKGYTF. CDR3 DNA: TGTGCCAGCAGGATCACAGGGAAAGGCTACACCTTC.